The sequence of this T cell receptor (beta chain) was determined in a study of Ad26.COV2.S vaccination and SARS-CoV-2 variants. At the level of the study: Enrolled in COV1001, the donor was in the Ad26.COV2.S trial arm, which received the vaccine. Donor got 5x10^10 or 1x10^11 viral particles of Ad26.COV2.S.

Measured with immunoSEQ multiplex PCR; TCRdb has only the in-frame clones, and not every one. Of some 340,000 clones listed, around four fifths are singletons. General study points: Vaccine recipients and placebo recipients showed similar non-spike TCR breadth.

Treatment defined: 15 to 20 received Ad26.COV2.S at low or high dose, single or two shots; about 5 received placebo; per-sample allocation not given. Sampling was done on day 63 after the first vaccine or placebo injection. To note about this clone: Its target is unknown.

CDR1 is LNHDA and CDR2 is SQIVND in the germline V gene (reference sequence). Germline trimming cut 5 bases from V and 7 bases from J; bases unmatched to any gene: 10. This CDR3 is built from 15 residues. The sample was peripheral blood, taken in a trial of Ad26.COV2.S vaccine versus placebo. The chain recombines TRBV19 with TRBJ1-2, with 10 bases aligning to TRBD1. This clonotype was sampled from a person between 18 and 65 years old who received the Ad26.COV2.S COVID-19 vaccine or a placebo. The CDR3 reads CASSALPGQGLGYTF. The CDR3 DNA is TGTGCCAGTAGTGCTTTACCGGGACAGGGGCTTGGCTACACCTTC. Full variable domain (outside the CDR3, taken from reference TRBV19 and TRBJ1-2): DGGITQSPKYLFRKEGQNVTLSCEQNLNHDAMYWYRQDPGQGLRLIYYSQIVNDFQKGDIAEGYSVSREKKESFPLTVTSAQKNPTAFYLCASSALPGQGLGYTFGSGTRLTVV.